This T cell receptor (beta chain) came from a study of CD8+CD57+ T cells in acquired aplastic anemia. Across the whole study: Mean yield of DNA from sorted CD4+ and CD8+ cells was 3.2 ug.

Study-level findings and limits: In CD8+ cells, Simpson's diversity showed no significant difference between patients and controls. Shared by patients and controls, nearly 30 CD8+ CDR3s were abundant in patients.

In its sample, this clonotype was seen a few times. The antigen is undetermined. TCR beta VDJ and CDR3 profiles were obtained from a genomic DNA template. MiXCR, applied by TCRdb to the reads, yields one record per CDR3 protein. The data show about 210,000 distinct CDR3 sequences, 61% seen once. The V end lost 4 bases, the J end lost 1 base, and 14 bases lay between the germline ends. In germline, CDR1 is GTSNPN, CDR2 SVGIG (reference sequence). The CDR3 consists of 14 residues. This TCR was recovered from a human donor in good health. This chain uses TRBV30 with TRBJ2-7; D perhaps matches TRBD1 (5 bases). The sequencing sample was made of sorted CD4+, CD8+, or CD8+CD57+ T cells (not recorded which) from PBMCs. In nucleotides, the CDR3 is TGTGCCTGGACCGCCGTGGGGCTTTCCTACGAGCAGTACTTC. Encoded protein: CAWTAVGLSYEQYF.